These T cell receptor beta chains were read from a single sample in a study of T cells expressing NK-cell markers. For each CDR3 protein, TCRdb gives one entry from its re-call of the 5' RACE reads, without DNA. Its table records 350,000 to 450,000 distinct CDR3 sequences. The source material was blood T cells: a sorted CD56 or NKG2C T cell subset, CD4+ or CD8+ T cells, or bulk PBMC T cells (not recorded which). These receptors were obtained from a man between 18 and 69 years old in good health. The CDR3 runs from the conserved cysteine through the conserved F or W.

v_gene,j_gene,CDR3aa
TRBV9,TRBJ2-1,CASSRTGQRSSYNEQFF
TRBV2,TRBJ2-7,CASSGLIPGLGSYEQYF
TRBV20-1,TRBJ2-1,CSARSPERQGGNNEQFF
TRBV6-5,TRBJ1-2,CASSYSMVWGRYGYTF
TRBV20-1,TRBJ1-2,CSARDAGPGYTF
TRBV5-6,TRBJ2-3,CASSLPSVSLSDTQYF
TRBV10-3,TRBJ2-5,CAISGQGETQYF
TRBV28,TRBJ2-2,CASSLRTPRGGELFF
TRBV11-2,TRBJ2-7,CASSPWFGPYEQYF
TRBV5-6,TRBJ2-3,CASSGNGDLVDTQYF
TRBV5-5,TRBJ2-5,CASSQGLAEETQYF
TRBV28,TRBJ1-4,CASSLKGLSEKLFF
TRBV12-3/TRBV12-4,TRBJ1-2,CASSLQGVGYGYTF
TRBV3-1,TRBJ2-3,CASSQGYRQADTQYF
TRBV5-1,TRBJ1-2,CASSGSGAYGYTF
TRBV6-6,TRBJ2-7,CASRDPGQESQYF
TRBV20-1,TRBJ2-1,CSAPSTSGGFSSYNEQFF
TRBV28,TRBJ1-2,CASTLGGVGGYTF
TRBV20-1,TRBJ2-3,CSAPGGGSRDTQYF
TRBV7-8,TRBJ1-5,CASRSGRGGNQPQHF
TRBV7-8,TRBJ2-4,CASSFSGGGENIQYF
TRBV27,TRBJ2-3,CASSLEGTGDTQYF
TRBV2,TRBJ1-2,CASSGEGGNYGYTF
TRBV6-5,TRBJ2-5,CASSYSGMGLGETQYF
TRBV29-1,TRBJ2-1,CSVKISSSSYNEQFF
TRBV2,TRBJ2-3,CAVQQGQGSVRDTQYF
TRBV12-3/TRBV12-4,TRBJ1-1,CASSPPARVGYEAFF
TRBV20-1,TRBJ1-2,CSARSLRPLNYGYTF
TRBV5-1,TRBJ2-1,CASSGTGTTYNEQFF